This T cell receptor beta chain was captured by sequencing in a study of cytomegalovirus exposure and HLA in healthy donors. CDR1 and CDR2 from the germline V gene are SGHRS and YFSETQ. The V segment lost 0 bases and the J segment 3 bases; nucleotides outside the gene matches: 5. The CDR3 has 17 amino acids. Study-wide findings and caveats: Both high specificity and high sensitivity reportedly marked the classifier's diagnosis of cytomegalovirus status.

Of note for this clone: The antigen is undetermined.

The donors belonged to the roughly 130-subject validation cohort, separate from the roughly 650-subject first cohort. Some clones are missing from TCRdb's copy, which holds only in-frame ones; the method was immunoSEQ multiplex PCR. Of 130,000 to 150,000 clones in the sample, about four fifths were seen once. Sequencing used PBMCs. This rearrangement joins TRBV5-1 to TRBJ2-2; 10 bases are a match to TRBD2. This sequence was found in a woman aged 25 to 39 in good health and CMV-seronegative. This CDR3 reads CASSLGLAGVHTGELFF. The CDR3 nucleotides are TGCGCCAGCAGCTTGGGCCTAGCGGGGGTCCACACCGGGGAGCTGTTTTTT.